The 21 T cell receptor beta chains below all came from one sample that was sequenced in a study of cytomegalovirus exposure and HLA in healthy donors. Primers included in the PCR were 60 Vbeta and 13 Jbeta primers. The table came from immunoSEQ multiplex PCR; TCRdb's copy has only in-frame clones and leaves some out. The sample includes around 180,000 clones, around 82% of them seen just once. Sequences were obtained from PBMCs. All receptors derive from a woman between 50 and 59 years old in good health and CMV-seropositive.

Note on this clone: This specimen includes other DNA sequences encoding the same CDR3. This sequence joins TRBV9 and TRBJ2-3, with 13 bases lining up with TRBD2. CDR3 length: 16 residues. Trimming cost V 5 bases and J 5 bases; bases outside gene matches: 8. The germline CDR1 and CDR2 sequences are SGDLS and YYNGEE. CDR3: CASRPTSGGAGDTQYF. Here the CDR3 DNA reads TGTGCCAGCAGGCCTACTAGCGGGGGGGCCGGAGATACGCAGTATTTT.

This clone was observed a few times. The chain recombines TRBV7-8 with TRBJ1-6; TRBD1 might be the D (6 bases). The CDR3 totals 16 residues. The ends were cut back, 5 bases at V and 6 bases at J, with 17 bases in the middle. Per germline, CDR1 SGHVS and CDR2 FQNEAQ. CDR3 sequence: CASSLIQGWGNSPLHF. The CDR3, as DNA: TGTGCCAGCAGCCTGATACAGGGTTGGGGTAATTCACCCCTCCACTTT.

The CDR3 DNA reads TGTGCCAGCTGCGTGACAACCTACAATGAGCAGTTCTTC. Protein sequence: CASCVTTYNEQFF. The V call is TRBV7-2, the J call TRBJ2-1; D is unclear. This CDR3 is 13 amino acids long. V was cut by 8 bases and J by 2 bases, with 10 bases left in between. In germline, CDR1 is SGHTA, CDR2 FQGNSA.

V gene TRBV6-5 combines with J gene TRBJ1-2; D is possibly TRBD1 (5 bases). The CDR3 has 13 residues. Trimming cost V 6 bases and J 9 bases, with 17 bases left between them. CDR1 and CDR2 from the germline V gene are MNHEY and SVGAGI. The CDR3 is CASRSGTGISYTF. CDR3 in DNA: TGTGCCAGCAGGAGCGGGACCGGGATTAGCTACACCTTC.

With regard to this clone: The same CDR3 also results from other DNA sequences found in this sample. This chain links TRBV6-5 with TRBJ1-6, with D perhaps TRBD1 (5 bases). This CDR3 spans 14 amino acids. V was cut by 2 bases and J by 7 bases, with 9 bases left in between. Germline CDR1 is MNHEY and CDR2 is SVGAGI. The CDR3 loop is CASSYGQGNSPLHF. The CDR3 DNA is TGTGCCAGCAGTTACGGGCAGGGAAATTCACCCCTCCACTTT.

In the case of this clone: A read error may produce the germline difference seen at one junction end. CDR3 sequence: CASSQGSYNEKLFF. DNA of the CDR3: TGCGCCAGCAGTCAAGGGTCCTATAATGAAAAACTGTTTTTT. The rearrangement joins TRBV4-1 to TRBJ1-4; no clear D. CDR1 is MGHRA, CDR2 YSYEKL, per germline. This CDR3 has 14 amino acids.

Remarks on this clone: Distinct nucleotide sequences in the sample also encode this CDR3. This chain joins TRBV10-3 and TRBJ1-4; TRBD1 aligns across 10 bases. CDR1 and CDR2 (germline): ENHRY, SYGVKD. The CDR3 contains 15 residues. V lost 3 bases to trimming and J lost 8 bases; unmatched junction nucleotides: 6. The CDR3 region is CAISDATGGEEKLFF. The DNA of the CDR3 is TGTGCCATCAGTGATGCGACAGGGGGCGAGGAAAAACTGTTTTTT.

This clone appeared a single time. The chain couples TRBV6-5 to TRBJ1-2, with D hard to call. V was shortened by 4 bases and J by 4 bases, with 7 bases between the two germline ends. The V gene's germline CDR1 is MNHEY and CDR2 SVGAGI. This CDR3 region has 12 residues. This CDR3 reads CASSSGSYGYTF. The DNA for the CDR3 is TGTGCCAGCAGTTCGGGGTCCTATGGCTACACCTTC.

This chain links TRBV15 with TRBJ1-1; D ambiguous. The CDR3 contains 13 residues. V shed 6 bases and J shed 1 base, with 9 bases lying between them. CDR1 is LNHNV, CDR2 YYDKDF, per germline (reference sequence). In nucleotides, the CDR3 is TGTGCCACCAGATCGACAACGAACACTGAAGCTTTCTTT. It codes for CATRSTTNTEAFF.

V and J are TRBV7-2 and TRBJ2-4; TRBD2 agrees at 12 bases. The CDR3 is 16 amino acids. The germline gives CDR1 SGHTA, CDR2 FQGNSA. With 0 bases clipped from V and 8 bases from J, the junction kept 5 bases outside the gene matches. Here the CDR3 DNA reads TGTGCCAGCAGCTTAGCGCATCGACTAGCGGGAGACATTCAGTACTTC. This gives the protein CASSLAHRLAGDIQYF.

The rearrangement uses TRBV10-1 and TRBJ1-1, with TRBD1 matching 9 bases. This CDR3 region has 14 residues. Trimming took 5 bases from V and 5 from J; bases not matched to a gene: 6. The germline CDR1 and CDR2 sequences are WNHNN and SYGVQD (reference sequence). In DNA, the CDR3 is TGCGCCAGCAGTAAAACAGGGGGCATAACTGAAGCTTTCTTT. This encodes CASSKTGGITEAFF.

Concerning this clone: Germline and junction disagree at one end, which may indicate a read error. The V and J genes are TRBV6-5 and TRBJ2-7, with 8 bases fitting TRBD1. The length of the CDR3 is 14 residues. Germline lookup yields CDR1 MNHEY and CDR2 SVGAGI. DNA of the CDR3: TGTGCCAGCAGGCTGACAGGGGCCTCCCACGAGCAGTACTTC. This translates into CASRLTGASHEQYF.

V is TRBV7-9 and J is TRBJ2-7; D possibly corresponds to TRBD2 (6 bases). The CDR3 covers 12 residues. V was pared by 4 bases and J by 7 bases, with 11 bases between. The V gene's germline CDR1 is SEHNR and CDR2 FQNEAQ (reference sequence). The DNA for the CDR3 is TGTGCCAGCAGCTCCAGTGGGAGGGAGCAGTACTTC. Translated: CASSSSGREQYF.

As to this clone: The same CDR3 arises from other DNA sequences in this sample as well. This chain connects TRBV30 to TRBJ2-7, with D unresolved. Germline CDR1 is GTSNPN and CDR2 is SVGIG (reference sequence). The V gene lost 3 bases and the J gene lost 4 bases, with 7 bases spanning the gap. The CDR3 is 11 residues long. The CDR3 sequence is CAWSVLYEQYF. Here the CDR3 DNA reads TGTGCCTGGAGCGTTTTATACGAGCAGTACTTC.

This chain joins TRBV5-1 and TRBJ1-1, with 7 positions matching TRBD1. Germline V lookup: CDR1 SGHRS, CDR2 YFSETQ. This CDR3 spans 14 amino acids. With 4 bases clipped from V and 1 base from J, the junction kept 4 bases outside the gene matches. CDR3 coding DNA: TGCGCCAGCAGCCCAGGGGGAAAGAACACTGAAGCTTTCTTT. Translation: CASSPGGKNTEAFF.

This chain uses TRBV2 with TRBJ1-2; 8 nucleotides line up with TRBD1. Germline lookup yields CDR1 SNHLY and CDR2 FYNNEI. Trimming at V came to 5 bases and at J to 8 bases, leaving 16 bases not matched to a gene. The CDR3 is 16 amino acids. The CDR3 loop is CASSSIPPRGLSGYTF. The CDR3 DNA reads TGTGCCAGCAGTTCAATACCACCCAGGGGGCTAAGCGGCTACACCTTC.

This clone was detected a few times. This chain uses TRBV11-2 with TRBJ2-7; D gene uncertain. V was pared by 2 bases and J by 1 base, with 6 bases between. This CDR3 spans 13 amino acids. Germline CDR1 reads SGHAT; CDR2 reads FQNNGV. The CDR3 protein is CASSLHSSYEQYF. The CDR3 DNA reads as TGTGCCAGCAGCTTACATAGTTCCTACGAGCAGTACTTC.

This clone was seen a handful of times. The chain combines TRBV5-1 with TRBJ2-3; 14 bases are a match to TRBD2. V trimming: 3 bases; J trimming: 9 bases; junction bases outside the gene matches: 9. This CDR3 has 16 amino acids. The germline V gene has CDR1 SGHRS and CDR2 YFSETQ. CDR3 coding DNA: TGCGCCAGCAGCTCGAGACTAGCGGGGGGGAAGGAAACGCAGTATTTT. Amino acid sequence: CASSSRLAGGKETQYF.

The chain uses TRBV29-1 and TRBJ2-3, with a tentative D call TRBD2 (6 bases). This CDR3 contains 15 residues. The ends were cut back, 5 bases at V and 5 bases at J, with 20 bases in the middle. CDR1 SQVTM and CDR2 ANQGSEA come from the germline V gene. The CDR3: CSVRPSGVSKDTQYF. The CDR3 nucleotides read TGCAGCGTTCGGCCTTCGGGGGTATCTAAAGATACGCAGTATTTT.

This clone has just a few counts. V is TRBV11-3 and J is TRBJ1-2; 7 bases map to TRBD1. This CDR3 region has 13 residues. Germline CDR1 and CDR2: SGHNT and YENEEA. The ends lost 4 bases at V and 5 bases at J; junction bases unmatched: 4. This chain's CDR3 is CASSSTGRYGYTF. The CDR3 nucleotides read TGTGCCAGCAGCTCGACAGGGCGATATGGCTACACCTTC. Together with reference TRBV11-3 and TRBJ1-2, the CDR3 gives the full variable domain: EAGVVQSPRYKIIEKKQPVAFWCNPISGHNTLYWYLQNLGQGPELLIRYENEEAVDDSQLPKDRFSAERLKGVDSTLKIQPAELGDSAVYLCASSSTGRYGYTFGSGTRLTVV.

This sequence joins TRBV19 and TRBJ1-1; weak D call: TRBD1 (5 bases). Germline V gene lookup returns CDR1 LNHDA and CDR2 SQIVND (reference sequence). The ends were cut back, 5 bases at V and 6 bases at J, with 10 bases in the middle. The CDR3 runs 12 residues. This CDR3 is CASSSWGSEAFF. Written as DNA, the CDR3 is TGTGCCAGTAGTTCGTGGGGCTCTGAAGCTTTCTTT. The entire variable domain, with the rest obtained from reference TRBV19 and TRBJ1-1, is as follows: DGGITQSPKYLFRKEGQNVTLSCEQNLNHDAMYWYRQDPGQGLRLIYYSQIVNDFQKGDIAEGYSVSREKKESFPLTVTSAQKNPTAFYLCASSSWGSEAFFGQGTRLTVV.